Included here is one TCR beta chain sequence, with context. This clone was seen a few times. The antigen it binds to is not known. Base qualities are missing; no much larger clone stands one base away. The goal of deep resolution MiSeq sequencing was a depth between 1 in 1 million and 1 in 200,000 T cells, and coverage averaged 10x per clonotype. The immunoSEQ hsTCRB Kit was used to generate the TCR beta libraries. The authors' pipeline ran thus. Data were analyzed with ImmunoSEQ Data Assistant and ImmunoSEQ Analyzer, with V, D and J genes assigned per IMGT definitions. Clonality, with values ranging from 0 to 1, was calculated as one minus the normalized Shannon entropy of productive rearrangement frequencies. Public clonotype analysis was restricted to overrepresented clonotypes comprising at least 0.05% of each patient's repertoire. About twelve repertoires from age-matched healthy donors, obtained from immuneACCESS, served as clonality controls. This is the immuneACCESS table as TCRdb keeps it, with only in-frame sequences that have V and J called. A part of the clones is gone; compared with another copy, unresolved V genes explain less than half, and the rest is unexplained. Clone size and V and J calls were adopted from that table, with D and trimming inferred from the DNA. The sample data list some 140,000 clones, and approximately 90% of these were observed just once. The ten largest make up under 14% of the sample.

The CDR3 goes from the cysteine to the phenylalanine over 15 residues. Just the 45-base CDR3 DNA is kept, in frame starting at base 1. The germline V gene sets CDR1 to SGHDT and CDR2 to YYEEEE. Trimming takes 3 bases from V and 3 bases from J, and the germline ends sit 15 bases apart. The data derive from a study of cytotoxic CD8 clonotypes in ibrutinib-treated CLL (dated by TCRdb to 2020 to 2023). For context, the study as a whole: The cohort was composed of about 10 relapsed/refractory and around 15 treatment-naive patients; IGHV unmutated status was identified in roughly 18 patients. Responses were partial in approximately 24 patients and complete in 2; after median around 65 months follow-up, 14 stayed in remission and around 12 progressed. The response samples were drawn at a median of 12 months into treatment, with a range of roughly 6 to 40 months. On average, each sample had about 250,000 productive templates and more than 75,000 productive rearrangements. Of the 70 to 100 people in the trial, about two dozen had longitudinal samples available. Cryopreserved peripheral blood mononuclear cells were obtained prior to treatment, at the time of response, and at either disease progression or sustained remission. Every remission and progressive disease sample was obtained while ibrutinib was still being received by the patients.

What the authors observed across the whole study: At ibrutinib response clonality went up, during sustained remission it held steady, and at progression it dropped back toward baseline. Public clonotypes were rare and either contracted or stayed stable during treatment, and the rise in clonality at ibrutinib response reflected the expansion of private clonotypes. At baseline, clonality was higher than in age-matched healthy donors and showed a strong correlation with circulating CD8+ T-cell counts. Lymph node repertoires were not examined, and the timing of sampling was not matched between patients in sustained remission and those whose disease progressed.

In light of the paper, this sample's time point label describes: approximately eleven months on ibrutinib. For TCR beta library preparation, about 1.8 micrograms of genomic DNA were isolated from cryopreserved PBMCs. Longitudinal blood samples from CLL patients on ibrutinib monotherapy were analyzed using high-throughput TCR beta sequencing. The patients took part in an open-label, single-center phase 2 trial of ibrutinib monotherapy. The receptor was isolated from a human donor with chronic lymphocytic leukemia. The sequence links TRBV5-6 to TRBJ1-2, with a tentative D gene TRBD1 over 5 matching bases. Sequenced material: PBMCs, taken after 12 months of ibrutinib treatment. The CDR3 corresponds to CASSSKGRVDYGYTF. DNA sequence: TGTGCCAGCAGCTCGAAGGGGAGAGTAGACTATGGCTACACCTTC.